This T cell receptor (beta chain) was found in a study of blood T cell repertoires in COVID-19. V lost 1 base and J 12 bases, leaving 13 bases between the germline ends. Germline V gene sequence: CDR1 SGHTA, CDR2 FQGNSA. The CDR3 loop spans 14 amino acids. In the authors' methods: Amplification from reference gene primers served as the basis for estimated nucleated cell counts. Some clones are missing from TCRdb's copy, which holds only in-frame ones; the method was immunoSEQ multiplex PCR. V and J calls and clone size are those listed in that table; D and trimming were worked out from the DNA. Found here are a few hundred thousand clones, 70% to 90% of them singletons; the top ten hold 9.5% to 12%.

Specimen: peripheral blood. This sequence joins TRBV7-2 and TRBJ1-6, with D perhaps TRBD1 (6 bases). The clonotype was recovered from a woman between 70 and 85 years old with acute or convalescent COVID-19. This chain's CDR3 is CASSLGTGGLPLHF. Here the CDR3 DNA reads TGTGCCAGCAGCTTAGGTACGGGGGGCCTACCCCTCCACTTT.